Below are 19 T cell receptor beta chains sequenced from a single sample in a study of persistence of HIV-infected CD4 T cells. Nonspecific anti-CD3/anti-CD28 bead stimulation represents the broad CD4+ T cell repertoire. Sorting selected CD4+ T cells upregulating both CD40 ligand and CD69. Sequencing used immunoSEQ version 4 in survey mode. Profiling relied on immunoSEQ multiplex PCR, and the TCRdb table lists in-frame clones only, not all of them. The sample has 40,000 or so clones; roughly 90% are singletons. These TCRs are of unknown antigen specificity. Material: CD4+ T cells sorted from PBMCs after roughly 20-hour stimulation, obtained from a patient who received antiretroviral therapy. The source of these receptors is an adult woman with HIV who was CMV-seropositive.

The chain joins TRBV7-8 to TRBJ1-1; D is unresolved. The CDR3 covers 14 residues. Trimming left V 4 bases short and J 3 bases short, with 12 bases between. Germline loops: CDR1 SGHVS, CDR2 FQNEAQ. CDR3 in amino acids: CASSSRGRDTEAFF. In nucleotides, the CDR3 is TGTGCCAGCAGCTCGAGAGGTCGGGACACTGAAGCTTTCTTT.

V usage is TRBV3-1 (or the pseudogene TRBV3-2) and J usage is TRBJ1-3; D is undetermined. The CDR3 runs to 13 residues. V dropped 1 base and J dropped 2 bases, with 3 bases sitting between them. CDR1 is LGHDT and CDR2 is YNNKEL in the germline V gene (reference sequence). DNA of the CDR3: TGTGCCAGCAGCCAAGGAACTGGAAACACCATATATTTT. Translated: CASSQGTGNTIYF.

The CDR3 region has the DNA TGTGCCCTGGATGGGACAGCCTTTTCCTACGAGCAGTACTTC. Amino acids: CALDGTAFSYEQYF. This chain links TRBV30 with TRBJ2-7, with 7 bases that match TRBD1. CDR1 is GTSNPN and CDR2 is SVGIG in the germline V gene (reference sequence). V trimming: 8 bases; J trimming: 1 base; junction bases outside the gene matches: 11. This CDR3 is 14 amino acids long.

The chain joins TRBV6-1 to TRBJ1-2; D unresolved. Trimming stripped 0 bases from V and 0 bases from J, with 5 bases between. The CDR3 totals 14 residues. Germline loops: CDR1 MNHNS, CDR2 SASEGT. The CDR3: CASSEATANYGYTF. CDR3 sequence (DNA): TGTGCCAGCAGTGAAGCGACGGCTAACTATGGCTACACCTTC.

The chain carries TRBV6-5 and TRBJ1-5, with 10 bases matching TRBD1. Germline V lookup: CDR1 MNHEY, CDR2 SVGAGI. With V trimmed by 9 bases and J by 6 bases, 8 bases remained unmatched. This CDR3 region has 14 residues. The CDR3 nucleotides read TGTGCCAGTGAAGACAGGGGGCTAAGTCAGCCCCAGCATTTT. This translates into CASEDRGLSQPQHF.

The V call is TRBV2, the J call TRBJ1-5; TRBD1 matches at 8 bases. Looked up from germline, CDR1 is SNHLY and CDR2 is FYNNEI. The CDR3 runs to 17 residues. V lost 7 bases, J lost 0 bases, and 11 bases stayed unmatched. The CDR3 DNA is TGTGCCAGCAAGGGACAGGTGGTGGGGTATAGCAATCAGCCCCAGCATTTT. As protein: CASKGQVVGYSNQPQHF.

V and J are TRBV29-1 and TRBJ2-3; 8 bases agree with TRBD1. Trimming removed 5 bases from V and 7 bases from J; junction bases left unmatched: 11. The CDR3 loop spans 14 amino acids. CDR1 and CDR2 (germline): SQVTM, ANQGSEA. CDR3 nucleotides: TGCAGCGTTTCGACAGGGGCCCCAACCAATACGCAGTATTTT. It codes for CSVSTGAPTNTQYF.

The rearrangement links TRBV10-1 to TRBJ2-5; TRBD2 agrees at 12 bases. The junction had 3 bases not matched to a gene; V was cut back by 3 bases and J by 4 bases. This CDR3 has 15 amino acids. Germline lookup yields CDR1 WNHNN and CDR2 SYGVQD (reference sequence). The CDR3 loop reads CASSDGLAGSETQYF. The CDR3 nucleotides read TGCGCCAGCAGTGATGGACTAGCGGGGTCAGAGACCCAGTACTTC.

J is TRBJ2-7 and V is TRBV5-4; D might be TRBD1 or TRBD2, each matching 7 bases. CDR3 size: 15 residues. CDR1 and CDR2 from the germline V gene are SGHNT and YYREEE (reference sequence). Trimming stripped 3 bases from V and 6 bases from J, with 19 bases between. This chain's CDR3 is CASSSFVFRGGEQYV. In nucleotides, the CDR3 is TGTGCCAGCAGCTCCTTTGTGTTCAGGGGGGGCGAGCAGTACGTC.

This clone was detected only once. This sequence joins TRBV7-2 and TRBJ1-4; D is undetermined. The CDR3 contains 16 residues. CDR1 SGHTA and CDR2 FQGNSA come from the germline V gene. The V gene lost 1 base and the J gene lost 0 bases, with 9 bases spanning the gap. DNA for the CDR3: TGTGCCAGCAGCTTAGTTGGGTCCGCAACTAATGAAAAACTGTTTTTT. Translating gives CASSLVGSATNEKLFF.

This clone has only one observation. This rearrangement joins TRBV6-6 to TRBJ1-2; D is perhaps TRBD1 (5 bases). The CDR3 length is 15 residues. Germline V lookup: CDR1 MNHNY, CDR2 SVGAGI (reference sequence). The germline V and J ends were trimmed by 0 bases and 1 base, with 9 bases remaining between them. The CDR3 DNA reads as TGTGCCAGCAGTTACTCGATTCAGGGTAACTATGGCTACACCTTC. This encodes CASSYSIQGNYGYTF.

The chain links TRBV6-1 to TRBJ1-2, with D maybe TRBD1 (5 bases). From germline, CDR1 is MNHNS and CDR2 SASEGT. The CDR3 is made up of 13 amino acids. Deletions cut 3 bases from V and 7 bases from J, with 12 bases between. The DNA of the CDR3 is TGTGCCAGCAGTGAGCAGGGAAGTGTTGGCTACACCTTC. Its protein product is CASSEQGSVGYTF.

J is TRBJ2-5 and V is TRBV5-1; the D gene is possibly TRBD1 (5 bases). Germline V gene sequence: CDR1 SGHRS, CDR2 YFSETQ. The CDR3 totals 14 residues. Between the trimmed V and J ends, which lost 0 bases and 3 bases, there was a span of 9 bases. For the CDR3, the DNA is TGCGCCAGCAGCTTGGGACAGACAAAAGAGACCCAGTACTTC. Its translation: CASSLGQTKETQYF.

CDR3 loop: CASSSRLATNTGELFF. The CDR3 DNA is TGTGCCAGCAGCTCCCGACTAGCGACGAACACCGGGGAGCTGTTTTTT. The rearrangement joins TRBV11-3 to TRBJ2-2; 8 bases map to TRBD2. In germline, CDR1 is SGHNT, CDR2 YENEEA. This CDR3 comprises 16 residues. Trimming removed 4 bases from V and 0 bases from J; junction bases left unmatched: 4.

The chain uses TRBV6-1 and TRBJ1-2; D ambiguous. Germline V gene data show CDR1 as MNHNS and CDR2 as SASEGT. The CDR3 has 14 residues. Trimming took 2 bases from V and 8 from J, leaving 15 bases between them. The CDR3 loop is CASSEKARTGGYTF. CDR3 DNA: TGTGCCAGCAGTGAAAAGGCGAGGACTGGAGGCTACACCTTC.

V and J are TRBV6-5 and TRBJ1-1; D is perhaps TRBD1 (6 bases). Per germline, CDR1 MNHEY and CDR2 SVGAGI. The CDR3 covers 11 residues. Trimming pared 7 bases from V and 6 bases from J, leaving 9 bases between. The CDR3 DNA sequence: TGTGCCAGCAAAGGGGGGGCTGAAGCTTTCTTT. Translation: CASKGGAEAFF.

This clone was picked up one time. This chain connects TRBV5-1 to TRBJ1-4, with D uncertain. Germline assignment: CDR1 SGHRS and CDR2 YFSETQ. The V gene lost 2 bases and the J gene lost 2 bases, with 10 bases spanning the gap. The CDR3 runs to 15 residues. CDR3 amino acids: CASSFGSITNEKLFF. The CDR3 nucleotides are TGCGCCAGCAGCTTCGGTTCTATCACTAATGAAAAACTGTTTTTT.

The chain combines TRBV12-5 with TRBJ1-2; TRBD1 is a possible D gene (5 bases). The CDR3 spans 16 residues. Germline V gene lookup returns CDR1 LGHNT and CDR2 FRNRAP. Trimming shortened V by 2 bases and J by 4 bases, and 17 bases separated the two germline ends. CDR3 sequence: CASGLSAGRLSYGYTF. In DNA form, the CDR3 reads TGTGCTAGTGGTTTGTCAGCGGGGCGACTTTCCTATGGCTACACCTTC. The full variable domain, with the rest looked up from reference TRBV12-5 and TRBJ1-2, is DARVTQTPRHKVTEMGQEVTMRCQPILGHNTVFWYRQTMMQGLELLAYFRNRAPLDDSGMPKDRFSAEMPDATLATLKIQPSEPRDSAVYFCASGLSAGRLSYGYTFGSGTRLTVV.

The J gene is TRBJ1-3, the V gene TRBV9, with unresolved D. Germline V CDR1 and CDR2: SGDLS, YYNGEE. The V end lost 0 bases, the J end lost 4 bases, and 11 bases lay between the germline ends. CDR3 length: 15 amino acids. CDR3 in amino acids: CASSVAVSRGNTIYF. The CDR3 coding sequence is TGTGCCAGCAGCGTAGCCGTTAGCCGGGGAAACACCATATATTTT.